The present TCR beta chain was sequenced within a study of human T cells and chemical hapten exposure. One entry per CDR3 protein results from TCRdb running MiXCR on the RACE reads. The sample holds around 380,000 distinct CDR3 sequences, approximately 5.1% seen once. Between the trimmed V and J ends, which lost 4 bases and 7 bases, there was a span of 11 bases. The CDR3 sequence is 13 residues long. The V gene's germline CDR1 is SNHLY and CDR2 FYNNEI. Time point noted: patch test 1, 2 weeks after DPC sensitization. The sample's treatment: therapeutic diphenylcyclopropenone sensitization with weekly scalp DPC.

This clonotype originated in a woman aged 50 to 60 with alopecia areata. Some clones in this sample may be carry-over from other donors' samples. The J gene is TRBJ1-5, the V gene TRBV2; D call uncertain. The starting material was whole blood, obtained in connection with sensitization to the hapten diphenylcyclopropenone (DPC). CDR3 protein: CASSVGRKQPQHF. The CDR3 bases are TGTGCCAGCAGTGTAGGCAGGAAACAGCCCCAGCATTTT.